A single sample gave rise to the 2 T cell receptor beta chains below, sequenced in a study of long-term antiretroviral therapy in people with HIV. Sequencing used immunoSEQ v3.0 at survey level. Method: immunoSEQ multiplex PCR; TCRdb's copy keeps in-frame clones and lacks some. Of about 19,000 clones detected, around 78% appear once; the ten largest clones hold approximately 6.9%. This sample comprised unsorted PBMCs, obtained 2.2 years after starting antiretroviral therapy. Source of these receptors: a man in his fifties with HIV.

This clone was recorded once. The chain recombines TRBV19 with TRBJ2-4; D not resolved. The CDR3 is 16 residues long. CDR1 is LNHDA and CDR2 is SQIVND in the germline V gene (reference sequence). Trimming took off 3 bases at V and 0 bases at J, with 12 bases between the two ends. The CDR3 DNA follows: TGTGCCAGTAGTATGGTCACAGCTCTAGCCAAAAACATTCAGTACTTC. Its protein product is CASSMVTALAKNIQYF.

This clone was recorded a few times. The chain links TRBV28 to TRBJ1-3; no clear D. Per the germline V gene, CDR1 is MDHEN and CDR2 is SYDVKM. Trimming left V 4 bases short and J 4 bases short, with 8 bases between. The CDR3 covers 13 residues. The CDR3 DNA reads TGTGCCAGCAGTTATACTACAGGAAACACCATATATTTT. Translation gives CASSYTTGNTIYF.